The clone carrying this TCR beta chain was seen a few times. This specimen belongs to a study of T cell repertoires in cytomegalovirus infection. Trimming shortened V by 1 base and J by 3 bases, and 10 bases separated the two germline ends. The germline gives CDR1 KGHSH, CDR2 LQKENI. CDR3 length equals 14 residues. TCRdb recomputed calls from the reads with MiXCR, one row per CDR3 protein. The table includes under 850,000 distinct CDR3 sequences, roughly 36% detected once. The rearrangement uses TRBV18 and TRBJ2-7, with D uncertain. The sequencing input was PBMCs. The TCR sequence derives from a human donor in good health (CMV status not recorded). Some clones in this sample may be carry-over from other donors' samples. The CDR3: CASSPRNKDYEQYF. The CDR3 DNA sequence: TGTGCCAGCTCACCACGAAACAAGGACTACGAGCAGTACTTC.